The clone carrying this T cell receptor beta chain was detected once. Antigen unknown. Generated by immunoSEQ multiplex PCR, the TCRdb table keeps only in-frame clones and is missing some. The sample has 100,000 to 150,000 clones, 90% seen once; the top ten hold 6.9%. This entry is derived from a study of T cell responses to AZD1222 COVID-19 vaccine. General study points: As reported, nearly half of all spike-specific TCRs target variant regions that are unmutated. Elevations in Spike-specific TCR breadth and depth followed administration of two AZD1222 doses.

The receptor's source is an adult in good health. The source material was peripheral blood, sampled on day 0 of AZD1222 vaccination.

This CDR3 is CASSEATGSTGELFF. In DNA form, the CDR3 reads TGTGCCAGCAGTGAAGCTACAGGATCCACCGGGGAGCTGTTTTTT. V is TRBV6-1 and J is TRBJ2-2; D is possibly TRBD1 (5 bases). This CDR3 comprises 15 residues. V dropped 0 bases and J dropped 4 bases, with 9 bases sitting between them. Germline V CDR1 and CDR2: MNHNS, SASEGT.